This T cell receptor beta chain comes out of a study of blood T cell repertoires in COVID-19. Study-wide background: Donors in the United States, Italy and Spain gave samples during acute or convalescent COVID-19. PBMCs, B-cell-depleted T cells, or T cells provided the cDNA or gDNA that made up the material.

Authors' processing steps: Estimates of nucleated cell counts were drawn from the amplification of reference gene primers. TCRdb's copy holds only in-frame clones and misses some; the assay was immunoSEQ multiplex PCR. Clone size and V and J calls were adopted from that table, with D and trimming inferred from the DNA. The sample carries more than 100,000 clones, about four fifths recorded once. Germline CDR1 reads MNHEY; CDR2 reads SMNVEV (reference sequence). The CDR3 loop spans 15 amino acids. J gave up 1 base and V 6 bases, and 6 bases lay outside the gene matches. This chain links TRBV27 with TRBJ2-3, with 8 bases aligning to TRBD1. The origin of this receptor is a man in his 60s with acute or convalescent COVID-19. The sample consisted of peripheral blood. CDR3 region: CASSSMGQGTDTQYF. The CDR3 nucleotides read TGTGCCAGCAGCTCAATGGGACAGGGCACAGATACGCAGTATTTT.